These 25 T cell receptor beta chains came from one sample sequenced in a study of blood T cell repertoires in COVID-19. Clones were sequenced by immunoSEQ multiplex PCR, and TCRdb holds only the in-frame ones, with some missing. The data show hundreds of thousands of clones, with over 80% seen just once and 1.3% held by the top ten. Specimen: peripheral blood. The source is a woman younger than 45 with COVID-19, enrolled during active disease.

The rearrangement joins TRBV6-2 or TRBV6-3 to TRBJ2-5; 10 bases match TRBD2. V dropped 5 bases and J dropped 1; count of bases not matched to a gene: 7. CDR1 is MNHEY and CDR2 is SVGEGT in the germline V gene. The CDR3 is made up of 16 amino acids. In nucleotides, the CDR3 is TGTGCCAGCAGTCTAGGACTAGCGGTGACCCAAGAGACCCAGTACTTC. Residues: CASSLGLAVTQETQYF.

In regard to this clone: Distinct nucleotide sequences in the sample also encode this CDR3. The gene calls are TRBV29-1 and TRBJ1-1; a possible D gene is TRBD1 (5 bases). The germline V gene encodes CDR1 SQVTM and CDR2 ANQGSEA. The CDR3 covers 12 residues. Trimming stripped 4 bases from V and 1 base from J, with 7 bases between. CDR3 sequence reads: CSVGTGNTEAFF. The CDR3 DNA is TGCAGCGTTGGCACAGGGAACACTGAAGCTTTCTTT. The full variable domain, its missing parts supplied by reference TRBV29-1 and TRBJ1-1, is SAVISQKPSRDICQRGTSLTIQCQVDSQVTMMFWYRQQPGQSLTLIATANQGSEATYESGFVIDKFPISRPNLTFSTLTVSNMSPEDSSIYLCSVGTGNTEAFFGQGTRLTVV.

The gene calls are TRBV9 and TRBJ1-4; perhaps TRBD1 as D (6 bases). Trimming pared 0 bases from V and 4 bases from J, leaving 19 bases between. In germline, CDR1 is SGDLS, CDR2 YYNGEE. The CDR3 is made up of 18 amino acids. The CDR3 DNA is TGTGCCAGCAGCGTAGCTCTTTTTCCGGACAGCCATAATGAAAAACTGTTTTTT. Protein sequence: CASSVALFPDSHNEKLFF.

This clone has more than one count but fewer than ten. The chain uses TRBV5-5 and TRBJ2-7; weak D call: TRBD2 (5 bases). V shed 7 bases and J shed 0 bases, with 14 bases lying between them. The CDR3 is 14 amino acids. Per germline, CDR1 SGHKS and CDR2 YYEKEE (reference sequence). CDR3 loop: CASFGTGSSYEQYF. CDR3 sequence (DNA): TGTGCCAGCTTTGGAACGGGGAGCTCCTACGAGCAGTACTTC.

This clone has only a few counts. The chain recombines TRBV5-1 with TRBJ2-2; D perhaps matches TRBD2 (5 bases). The CDR3 is 18 residues long. From germline, CDR1 is SGHRS and CDR2 YFSETQ. Trimming stripped 1 base from V and 0 bases from J, with 16 bases between. CDR3 nucleotide sequence: TGCGCCAGCAGCTTGTTTGTGGCCAGCGGAGCGAACACCGGGGAGCTGTTTTTT. Protein sequence: CASSLFVASGANTGELFF. The full variable domain, in which reference TRBV5-1 and TRBJ2-2 provide the parts outside the CDR3, is KAGVTQTPRYLIKTRGQQVTLSCSPISGHRSVSWYQQTPGQGLQFLFEYFSETQRNKGNFPGRFSGRQFSNSRSEMNVSTLELGDSALYLCASSLFVASGANTGELFFGEGSRLTVL.

The chain recombines TRBV21-1 with TRBJ1-6; the table's D call, TRBD1, has no DNA check behind it. TRBV21-1 represents a pseudogene. The CDR3 is made up of 17 amino acids. In DNA, the CDR3 is TGTGCCAGCAGACCGGGGTACAGGGATAGGGTAGATTCACCCCTCCACTTT. The encoded protein is CASRPGYRDRVDSPLHF.

The V call is TRBV7-8, the J call TRBJ2-3; 7 bases are shared with TRBD2. This CDR3 comprises 15 residues. Looked up from germline, CDR1 is SGHVS and CDR2 is FQNEAQ. The junction had 6 bases not matched to a gene; V was cut back by 2 bases and J by 4 bases. The CDR3 is CASSLRFRGADTQYF. The CDR3 bases are TGTGCCAGCAGCTTACGGTTTCGGGGGGCAGATACGCAGTATTTT.

The chain recombines TRBV10-3 with TRBJ1-1; a weak D match, TRBD1 (5 bases). Trimming removed 0 bases at V and 3 bases at J, with 11 bases between. The length of the CDR3 is 15 residues. The germline CDR1 and CDR2 sequences are ENHRY and SYGVKD. CDR3: CAISESFGGDTEAFF. Written as DNA, the CDR3 is TGTGCCATCAGTGAGTCTTTTGGGGGGGACACTGAAGCTTTCTTT.

In its sample, this clone was seen once. This chain links TRBV28 with TRBJ1-6; unclear D gene. The CDR3 is made up of 11 amino acids. The germline V gene encodes CDR1 MDHEN and CDR2 SYDVKM. Trimming took 3 bases from V and 11 from J, leaving 5 bases between them. This CDR3 is CASSFEPPLHF. In DNA, the CDR3 is TGTGCCAGCAGTTTTGAGCCACCCCTCCACTTT.

This sequence joins TRBV5-6 and TRBJ1-1, with TRBD1 as a possible D gene (6 bases). Trimming pared 3 bases from V and 4 bases from J, leaving 16 bases between. Germline V gene sequence: CDR1 SGHDT, CDR2 YYEEEE. This CDR3 contains 15 residues. The CDR3 bases are TGTGCCAGCAGCTCCGACGTGGGGGCAGTCACTGAAGCTTTCTTT. Translating gives CASSSDVGAVTEAFF.

This chain uses TRBV18 with TRBJ1-3; the match to TRBD1 covers 7 bases. Trimming cost V 5 bases and J 3 bases; bases outside gene matches: 7. The CDR3 runs to 15 residues. CDR1 and CDR2 (germline): KGHSH, LQKENI. The DNA for the CDR3 is TGTGCCAGCTCATCGACAGGGTCTCATGGAAACACCATATATTTT. It translates to CASSSTGSHGNTIYF.

V is TRBV27 and J is TRBJ2-7, with 12 bases lining up with TRBD2. CDR1 is MNHEY, CDR2 SMNVEV, per germline (reference sequence). CDR3 length: 15 amino acids. V lost 4 bases, J lost 4 bases, and 5 bases stayed unmatched. The CDR3 reads CASSSRLAGVYEQYF. CDR3 nucleotide sequence: TGTGCCAGCAGTTCAAGACTAGCGGGAGTATACGAGCAGTACTTC.

The DNA for the CDR3 is TGTGCCAGCAGCTTAGGGGGAGGACAGGGAGGCTACGAGCAGTACTTC. It yields the protein CASSLGGGQGGYEQYF. The V and J genes are TRBV11-3 and TRBJ2-7; TRBD1 agrees at 8 bases. In germline, CDR1 is SGHNT, CDR2 YENEEA. CDR3 size: 16 residues. The trim removed 1 base at V and 3 bases at J, leaving 8 bases unmatched.

The chain uses TRBV1 and TRBJ2-2; TRBD2 is taken as the D call from the table, unchecked against the DNA. TRBV1 is assigned pseudogene status. This CDR3 has 17 amino acids. The CDR3 nucleotides read TGCACCAGCAGCCAGGGACTAGCGATGCCGAACACCGGGGAGCTGTTTTTT. Its translation is CTSSQGLAMPNTGELFF.

The gene calls are TRBV7-2 and TRBJ2-7; 9 positions agree with TRBD2. The V gene's germline CDR1 is SGHTA and CDR2 FQGNSA. J lost 1 base, V lost 1 base, and 2 bases had no gene match. The CDR3 is 15 amino acids. CDR3 protein: CASSLVAGGSYEQYF. The CDR3 nucleotides read TGTGCCAGCAGCTTAGTTGCGGGGGGGTCCTACGAGCAGTACTTC.

This clone appeared a few times. J is TRBJ1-1 and V is TRBV7-2; tentatively, D is TRBD1 (5 bases). CDR1 and CDR2 from the germline V gene are SGHTA and FQGNSA. The CDR3 runs 12 residues. Trimming stripped 2 bases from V and 11 bases from J, with 12 bases between. CDR3 sequence: CASSLRQKGAFF. CDR3 DNA: TGTGCCAGCAGCTTAAGGCAAAAGGGGGCTTTCTTT.

The V call is TRBV7-9, the J call TRBJ2-3; 11 nucleotides align to TRBD2. V dropped 5 bases and J dropped 1; count of bases not matched to a gene: 5. CDR1 is SEHNR and CDR2 is FQNEAQ in the germline V gene (reference sequence). The CDR3 sequence is 16 residues long. This CDR3 reads CASSPPGLAGTDTQYF. In DNA, the CDR3 is TGTGCCAGCAGCCCGCCGGGACTAGCGGGCACAGATACGCAGTATTTT.

V usage is TRBV14 and J usage is TRBJ2-2; 11 bases align to TRBD2. Germline CDR1 is SGHDN and CDR2 is FVKESK. This CDR3 has 21 amino acids. J lost 0 bases, V lost 3 bases, and 15 bases had no gene match. The chain's CDR3 is CASSHERTSGRPYSNTGELFF. The CDR3 DNA reads TGTGCCAGCAGCCACGAAAGGACTAGCGGGCGCCCTTATTCGAACACCGGGGAGCTGTTTTTT.

V gene TRBV2 combines with J gene TRBJ1-6; perhaps TRBD1 as D (6 bases). Germline V CDR1 and CDR2: SNHLY, FYNNEI. The CDR3 consists of 13 residues. Trimming took off 8 bases at V and 8 bases at J, with 13 bases between the two ends. The CDR3 region is CASGGGRDSPLHF. The CDR3 coding sequence is TGTGCCAGCGGCGGGGGCAGGGATTCACCCCTCCACTTT.

The chain combines TRBV2 with TRBJ1-1; D is possibly TRBD1 (6 bases). The V gene lost 5 bases and the J gene lost 1 base, with 8 bases spanning the gap. This CDR3 comprises 13 residues. CDR1 and CDR2 (germline): SNHLY, FYNNEI. The DNA for the CDR3 is TGTGCCAGCAGTAGGACAGCGAACACTGAAGCTTTCTTT. This gives the protein CASSRTANTEAFF.

V gene TRBV15 combines with J gene TRBJ1-5, with TRBD1 identical over 7 bases. The J segment lost 3 bases and the V segment lost 3 bases, leaving 8 bases of the junction unmatched. CDR1 is LNHNV, CDR2 YYDKDF, per germline (reference sequence). This CDR3 has 16 residues. This CDR3 is CATSSPTGRPNQPQHF. Here the CDR3 DNA reads TGTGCCACCAGCAGCCCGACAGGGAGGCCCAATCAGCCCCAGCATTTT.

The chain is built from TRBV12-3 or TRBV12-4 and TRBJ1-2; 7 bases line up with TRBD1. The CDR3 sequence is 11 residues long. V shed 2 bases, J shed 10 bases, and the junction held 1 base outside the gene matches. DNA of the CDR3: TGTGCCAGCAGTTTAACAGGGGCCTACACCTTC. The encoded protein is CASSLTGAYTF.

The rearrangement joins TRBV21-1 to TRBJ1-2. TRBV21-1 is labeled a pseudogene. The CDR3 runs 12 residues. This chain's CDR3 is CASTPEDHGYTF. The CDR3 bases are TGTGCCAGCACCCCAGAGGATCATGGCTACACCTTC.

The J gene is TRBJ1-4, the V gene TRBV7-6; 9 bases align to TRBD1. Germline CDR1 is SGHVS and CDR2 is FNYEAQ. The CDR3 extends over 14 amino acids. The trim removed 6 bases at V and 7 bases at J, leaving 6 bases unmatched. In nucleotides, the CDR3 is TGTGCCAGCAGTCAAGGGACAGGGAGTGAAAAACTGTTTTTT. Its protein product is CASSQGTGSEKLFF.

V is TRBV11-2 and J is TRBJ2-7, with unresolved D. CDR1 SGHAT and CDR2 FQNNGV come from the germline V gene. V lost 1 base, J lost 4 bases, and 14 bases lay in between. This CDR3 is built from 15 residues. The CDR3 nucleotides read TGTGCCAGCAGCTTAGGCCAGGTTGTCCCTTACGAGCAGTACTTC. Translated: CASSLGQVVPYEQYF.